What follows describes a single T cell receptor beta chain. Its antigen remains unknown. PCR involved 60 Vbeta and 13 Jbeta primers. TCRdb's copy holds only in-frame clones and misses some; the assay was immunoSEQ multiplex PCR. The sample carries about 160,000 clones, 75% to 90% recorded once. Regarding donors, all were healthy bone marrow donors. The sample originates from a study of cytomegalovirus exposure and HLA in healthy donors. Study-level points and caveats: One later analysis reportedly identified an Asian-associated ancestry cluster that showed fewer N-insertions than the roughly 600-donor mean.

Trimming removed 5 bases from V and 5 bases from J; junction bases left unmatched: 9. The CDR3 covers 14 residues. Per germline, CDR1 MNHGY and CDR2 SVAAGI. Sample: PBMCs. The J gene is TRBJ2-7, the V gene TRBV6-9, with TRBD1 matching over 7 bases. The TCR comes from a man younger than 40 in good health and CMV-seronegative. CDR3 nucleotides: TGTGCCAGCAGTCCGGACAGGCCCAGGAACGAGCAGTACTTC. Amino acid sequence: CASSPDRPRNEQYF.